Following are 8 T cell receptor beta chains from one sample sequenced in a study of T cells in Graves' hyperthyroidism and ophthalmopathy. The investigators amplified TCR beta CDR3 regions from RNA transcripts. Initially, a first-round RT-PCR of the TCR CDR3 employed the HTBI primer set. A single record per CDR3 protein comes from TCRdb applying MiXCR to the multiplex PCR reads. The sample records 600,000 to 800,000 distinct CDR3 sequences, 30% to 40% being singletons. Sequencing was performed on blood. These receptors originate from a woman aged 40 to 55 with Graves' hyperthyroidism.

This clonotype was seen many times. The chain couples TRBV7-9 to TRBJ1-1; 8 bases align to TRBD1. With 5 bases clipped from V and 10 bases from J, the junction kept 9 bases outside the gene matches. This CDR3 spans 13 amino acids. Germline V gives CDR1 SEHNR, CDR2 FQNEAQ (reference sequence). This chain's CDR3 is CASSQGAQARAFF. CDR3 DNA: TGTGCCAGCAGCCAGGGGGCACAGGCTCGAGCTTTCTTT.

The rearrangement joins TRBV7-9 to TRBJ2-7; TRBD2 matches at 9 bases. With V trimmed by 5 bases and J by 0 bases, 8 bases remained unmatched. The CDR3 has 16 residues. From germline, CDR1 is SEHNR and CDR2 FQNEAQ (reference sequence). The CDR3 loop reads CASSQQLAGSSYEQYF. CDR3 DNA: TGTGCCAGCAGCCAACAACTAGCGGGTAGCTCCTACGAGCAGTACTTC.

The chain has TRBV14 and TRBJ2-2; 7 nucleotides agree with TRBD2. Germline V lookup: CDR1 SGHDN, CDR2 FVKESK. The CDR3 is made up of 16 amino acids. V trimming: 4 bases; J trimming: 1 base; junction bases outside the gene matches: 6. Written as DNA, the CDR3 is TGTGCCAGCAGCCGGCACTCTAGCGGGAACACCGGGGAGCTGTTTTTT. Protein: CASSRHSSGNTGELFF.

This clonotype was picked up many times. The chain couples TRBV19 to TRBJ1-2, with 7 positions matching TRBD1. The CDR3 has 16 residues. J gave up 4 bases and V 5 bases, and 13 bases lay outside the gene matches. Germline V lookup: CDR1 LNHDA, CDR2 SQIVND (reference sequence). The CDR3 protein is CASSPETNRGGYGYTF. CDR3 sequence (DNA): TGTGCCAGTAGTCCCGAAACCAACAGGGGAGGCTATGGCTACACCTTC.

This clonotype was counted between two and nine times. The CDR3 coding sequence is TGTGCCAGCAGCTCCCCGGGACAGGGGCGGGAGACCCAGTACTTC. Residues: CASSSPGQGRETQYF. This rearrangement joins TRBV5-4 to TRBJ2-5; TRBD1 aligns across 10 bases. The CDR3 is 15 residues long. Per the germline V gene, CDR1 is SGHNT and CDR2 is YYREEE (reference sequence). Trimming at V came to 3 bases and at J to 5 bases, leaving 7 bases not matched to a gene.

The chain employs TRBV20-1 and TRBJ2-5; 8 bases match TRBD2. Germline trimming cut 0 bases from V and 5 bases from J; bases unmatched to any gene: 8. Germline values: CDR1 DFQATT, CDR2 SNEGSKA (reference sequence). This CDR3 is 15 amino acids long. In DNA form, the CDR3 reads TGCAGTGCTAGAGATGTCGGGAGGGTGAGCGAGACCCAGTACTTC. This encodes CSARDVGRVSETQYF.

The V call is TRBV19, the J call TRBJ2-5, with 8 bases identical to TRBD1. Trimming at V came to 3 bases and at J to 5 bases, leaving 8 bases not matched to a gene. The CDR3 is 15 amino acids. Germline V gene sequence: CDR1 LNHDA, CDR2 SQIVND (reference sequence). The CDR3: CASSMPGQVRETQYF. The DNA of the CDR3 is TGTGCCAGTAGTATGCCGGGACAGGTGCGGGAGACCCAGTACTTC. Based on the CDR3 plus reference TRBV19 and TRBJ2-5, the full variable domain is DGGITQSPKYLFRKEGQNVTLSCEQNLNHDAMYWYRQDPGQGLRLIYYSQIVNDFQKGDIAEGYSVSREKKESFPLTVTSAQKNPTAFYLCASSMPGQVRETQYFGPGTRLLVL.

This clonotype occurred many times. The gene calls are TRBV29-1 and TRBJ1-1; D uncertain. CDR1 SQVTM and CDR2 ANQGSEA come from the germline V gene. The CDR3 contains 11 residues. Trimming shortened V by 4 bases and J by 1 base, and 4 bases separated the two germline ends. CDR3 loop: CSVAKNTEAFF. CDR3 nucleotides: TGCAGCGTTGCGAAGAACACTGAAGCTTTCTTT.